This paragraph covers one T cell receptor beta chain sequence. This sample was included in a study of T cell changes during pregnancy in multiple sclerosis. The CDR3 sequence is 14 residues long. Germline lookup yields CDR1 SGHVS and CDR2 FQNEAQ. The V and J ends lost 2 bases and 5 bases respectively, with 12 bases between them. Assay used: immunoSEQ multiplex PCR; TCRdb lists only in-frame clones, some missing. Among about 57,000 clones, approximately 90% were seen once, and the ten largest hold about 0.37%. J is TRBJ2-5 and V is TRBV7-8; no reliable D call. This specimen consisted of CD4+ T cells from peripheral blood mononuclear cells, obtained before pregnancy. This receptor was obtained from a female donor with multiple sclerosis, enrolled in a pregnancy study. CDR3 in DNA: TGTGCCAGCAGCTTAAGCCACTCTGCGGAGACCCAGTACTTC. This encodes CASSLSHSAETQYF. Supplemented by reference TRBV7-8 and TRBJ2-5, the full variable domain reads GAGVSQSPRYKVAKRGQDVALRCDPISGHVSLFWYQQALGQGPEFLTYFQNEAQLDKSGLPSDRFFAERPEGSVSTLKIQRTQQEDSAVYLCASSLSHSAETQYFGPGTRLLVL.